This TCR beta chain emerged from a study of cytomegalovirus exposure and HLA in healthy donors. General study points: TCR beta chains numbering some 160 were designated cytomegalovirus-associated. Accounts indicate the classifier identified cytomegalovirus status with strong specificity and sensitivity. According to a subsequent analysis, TCR clusters from the first cohort were inclined to appear together in the roughly 110 validation repertoires.

Using immunoSEQ multiplex PCR, the repertoire was profiled, and TCRdb retains in-frame clones only, with some absent. Here the sample spans 200,000 or so clones, over 75% being singletons. In regard to this clone: Its antigen is unidentified.

CDR1 SEHNR and CDR2 FQNEAQ come from the germline V gene (reference sequence). Trimming cost V 6 bases and J 3 bases; bases outside gene matches: 5. The CDR3 extends over 14 amino acids. Sequenced material: PBMCs. The source is a woman under 30 in good health and CMV-seropositive. The J gene is TRBJ1-2, the V gene TRBV7-9; 9 nucleotides match TRBD1. For the CDR3, the DNA is TGTGCCAGCAGTTATGACAGGGGGTACTATGGCTACACCTTC. Amino acid sequence: CASSYDRGYYGYTF.